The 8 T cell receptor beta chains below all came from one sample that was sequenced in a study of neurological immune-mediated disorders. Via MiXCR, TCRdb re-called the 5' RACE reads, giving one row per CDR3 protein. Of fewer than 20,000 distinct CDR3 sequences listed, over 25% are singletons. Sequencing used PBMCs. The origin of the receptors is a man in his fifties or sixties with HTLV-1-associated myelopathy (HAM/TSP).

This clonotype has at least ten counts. Written as DNA, the CDR3 is TGCAGTGCTAGAGTACAGGGGGGAGGCGGCTACACCTTC. Protein sequence: CSARVQGGGGYTF. The V call is TRBV20-1, the J call TRBJ1-2; 8 bases fit TRBD1. Germline V gene lookup returns CDR1 DFQATT and CDR2 SNEGSKA (reference sequence). The CDR3 consists of 13 residues. V gave up 1 base and J gave up 8 bases; unmatched junction bases: 6.

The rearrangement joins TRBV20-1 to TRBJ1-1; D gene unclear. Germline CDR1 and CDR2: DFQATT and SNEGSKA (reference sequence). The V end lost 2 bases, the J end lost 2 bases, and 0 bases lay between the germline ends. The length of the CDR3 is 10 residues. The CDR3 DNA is TGCAGTGCTAGAAACACTGAAGCTTTCTTT. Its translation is CSARNTEAFF.

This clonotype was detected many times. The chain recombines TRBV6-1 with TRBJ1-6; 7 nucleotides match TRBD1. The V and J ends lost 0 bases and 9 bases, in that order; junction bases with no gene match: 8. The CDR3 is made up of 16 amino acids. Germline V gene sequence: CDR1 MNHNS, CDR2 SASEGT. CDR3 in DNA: TGTGCCAGCAGTGAAGCCCTTGGGACAGCCTCTTCACCCCTCCACTTT. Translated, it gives CASSEALGTASSPLHF.

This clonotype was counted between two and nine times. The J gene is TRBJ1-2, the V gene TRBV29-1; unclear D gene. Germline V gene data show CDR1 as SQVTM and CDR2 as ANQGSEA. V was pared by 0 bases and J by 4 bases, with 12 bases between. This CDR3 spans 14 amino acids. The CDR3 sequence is CSVEEGPEAYGYTF. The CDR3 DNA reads TGCAGCGTTGAAGAAGGGCCAGAAGCCTATGGCTACACCTTC.

The CDR3 coding sequence is TGCGCCAGCAGCTTGGGACAAAGCACGGACCAGTACTTC. Translation gives CASSLGQSTDQYF. The genes are TRBV5-1 and TRBJ2-5; D is uncertain. CDR3 length: 13 amino acids. The ends were cut back, 0 bases at V and 10 bases at J, with 13 bases in the middle. Looked up from germline, CDR1 is SGHRS and CDR2 is YFSETQ.

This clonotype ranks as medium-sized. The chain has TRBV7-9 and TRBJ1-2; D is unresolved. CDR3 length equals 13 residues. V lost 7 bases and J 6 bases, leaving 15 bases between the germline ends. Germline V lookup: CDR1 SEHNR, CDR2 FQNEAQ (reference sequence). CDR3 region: CASIPDRADGYTF. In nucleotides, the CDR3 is TGTGCCAGCATCCCCGATCGGGCAGATGGCTACACCTTC.

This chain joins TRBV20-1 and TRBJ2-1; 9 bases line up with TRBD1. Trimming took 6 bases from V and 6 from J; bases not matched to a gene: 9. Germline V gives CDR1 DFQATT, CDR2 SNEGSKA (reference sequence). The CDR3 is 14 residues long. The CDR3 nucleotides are TGCAGTGCCCTGACAGGGGGTAGGTCCAATGAGCAGTTCTTC. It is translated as CSALTGGRSNEQFF.

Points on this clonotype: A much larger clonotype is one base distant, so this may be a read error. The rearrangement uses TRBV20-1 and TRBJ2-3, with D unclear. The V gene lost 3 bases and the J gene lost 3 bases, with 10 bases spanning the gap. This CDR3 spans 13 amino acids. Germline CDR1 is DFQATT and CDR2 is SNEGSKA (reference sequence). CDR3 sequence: CSAREGLTDTQYF. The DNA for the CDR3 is TGCAGTGCTAGGGAAGGGTTAACAGATACGCAGTATTTT.